This entry lists 31 T cell receptor beta chains sequenced from one sample in a study of control samples from healthy donors and cancer patients. The method was immunoSEQ multiplex PCR; TCRdb's version includes in-frame clones alone and lacks a portion of them. Of some 140,000 clones listed, around 85% are singletons. Sequencing was performed on blood. The receptors stem from a woman in her thirties in good health.

This sequence joins TRBV6-1 and TRBJ1-5, with unresolved D. Germline assignment: CDR1 MNHNS and CDR2 SASEGT. Trimming removed 1 base at V and 6 bases at J, with 13 bases between. There are 15 residues in the CDR3. CDR3 protein: CASSEVDWAAQPQHF. CDR3 nucleotide sequence: TGTGCCAGCAGTGAAGTCGACTGGGCAGCTCAGCCCCAGCATTTT.

The rearrangement links TRBV12-3 or TRBV12-4 to TRBJ1-4, with TRBD1 as a possible D gene (5 bases). The CDR3 loop spans 12 amino acids. The V and J ends lost 5 bases and 11 bases respectively, with 12 bases between them. CDR3 residues: CASSSRQYKLFF. The CDR3 DNA sequence: TGTGCCAGCAGTAGCCGACAGTACAAACTGTTTTTT.

The chain uses TRBV28 and TRBJ2-1, with no clear D. Trimming removed 4 bases from V and 4 bases from J, with 5 bases in between. This CDR3 comprises 12 residues. The germline V gene has CDR1 MDHEN and CDR2 SYDVKM. In DNA, the CDR3 is TGTGCCAGCAGTTACAGATACAATGAGCAGTTCTTC. Its protein is CASSYRYNEQFF.

The chain employs TRBV28 and TRBJ2-7, with TRBD1 matching over 8 bases. The length of the CDR3 is 13 residues. J was trimmed by 2 bases and V by 10 bases; bases with no gene match: 7. Germline CDR1 is MDHEN and CDR2 is SYDVKM. Written as DNA, the CDR3 is TGTGCCACCTACAGGGGGGCGACCTACGAGCAGTACTTC. Its translation is CATYRGATYEQYF.

This clone was observed a few times. The V call is TRBV10-2, the J call TRBJ1-1; no reliable D call. This CDR3 spans 13 amino acids. V gave up 1 base and J gave up 3 bases, with 6 bases separating them. Germline values: CDR1 WSHSY, CDR2 SAAADI. Written as DNA, the CDR3 is TGCGCCAGCAGTGAGTGGGTTTACACTGAAGCTTTCTTT. Residues: CASSEWVYTEAFF.

Worth noting for this clone: Germline is not matched at one junction end, which may reflect a read error. This chain joins TRBV23-1 and TRBJ2-3, with a weak D call TRBD2 (6 bases). TRBV23-1 belongs to the ORF category, with a function that is uncertain. This CDR3 is built from 17 residues. CDR3 region: CASSHSGRAGSRDTQYF. CDR3 coding DNA: TGCGCCAGCAGTCATTCAGGTCGCGCGGGGAGCAGAGATACGCAGTATTTT.

The CDR3 protein is CASSFQGARSDEQYF. The CDR3 DNA sequence: TGCGCCAGCAGCTTCCAGGGGGCGCGTTCCGACGAGCAGTACTTC. V usage is TRBV5-1 and J usage is TRBJ2-7; TRBD1 aligns across 8 bases. Germline V gene data show CDR1 as SGHRS and CDR2 as YFSETQ. This CDR3 is built from 15 residues. The trim removed 2 bases at V and 5 bases at J, leaving 9 bases unmatched. Filled out from reference TRBV5-1 and TRBJ2-7, the complete variable domain reads KAGVTQTPRYLIKTRGQQVTLSCSPISGHRSVSWYQQTPGQGLQFLFEYFSETQRNKGNFPGRFSGRQFSNSRSEMNVSTLELGDSALYLCASSFQGARSDEQYFGPGTRLTVT.

This clone was seen only once. The rearrangement links TRBV12-3 or TRBV12-4 to TRBJ2-4; perhaps TRBD1 as D (6 bases). Trimming shortened V by 8 bases and J by 6 bases, and 14 bases separated the two germline ends. The CDR3 is 13 residues long. CDR3 nucleotide sequence: TGTGCCAGCTCCTTGGACAGTATAAACATTCAGTACTTC. This translates into CASSLDSINIQYF.

CDR3 sequence reads: CASRSGKAYEQYF. In DNA, the CDR3 is TGTGCCAGCCGGAGCGGCAAAGCCTACGAGCAGTACTTC. V is TRBV5-6 and J is TRBJ2-7, with D tentatively TRBD2 (5 bases). The CDR3 runs 13 residues. V lost 7 bases to trimming and J lost 2 bases, with 13 bases between them. Germline assignment: CDR1 SGHDT and CDR2 YYEEEE.

This clone was seen once. The chain carries TRBV7-9 and TRBJ2-5, with TRBD1 identical over 11 bases. This CDR3 region has 15 residues. Trimming at V came to 5 bases and at J to 5 bases, leaving 7 bases not matched to a gene. In germline, CDR1 is SEHNR, CDR2 FQNEAQ (reference sequence). In DNA form, the CDR3 reads TGTGCCAGCAGCGCAATCGGGACAGGGGGGGAGACCCAGTACTTC. Its translation is CASSAIGTGGETQYF.

This clone came up a few times. The chain joins TRBV30 to TRBJ2-7, with a weak D call TRBD2 (5 bases). V was shortened by 0 bases and J by 0 bases, with 12 bases between the two germline ends. The CDR3 has 15 residues. Germline loops: CDR1 GTSNPN, CDR2 SVGIG (reference sequence). The CDR3 coding sequence is TGTGCCTGGAGTGTAGGGTGGGAGATCTCCTACGAGCAGTACTTC. Translated, it gives CAWSVGWEISYEQYF.

CDR3 sequence (DNA): TGTGCCAGCAGTTACCGGACAGGGGTCCCAGAAAAACTGTTTTTT. This codes for CASSYRTGVPEKLFF. V is TRBV6-5 and J is TRBJ1-4, with TRBD1 matching over 9 bases. Germline V CDR1 and CDR2: MNHEY, SVGAGI. The J segment lost 8 bases and the V segment lost 2 bases, leaving 6 bases of the junction unmatched. This CDR3 has 15 amino acids.

This clone turned up a few times. The V call is TRBV9, the J call TRBJ2-3, with D unclear. The germline gives CDR1 SGDLS, CDR2 YYNGEE. This CDR3 contains 14 residues. Trimming removed 0 bases from V and 2 bases from J, with 7 bases in between. The CDR3: CASSVETLTDTQYF. CDR3 DNA sequence: TGTGCCAGCAGCGTAGAGACCCTCACAGATACGCAGTATTTT.

The chain uses TRBV10-3 and TRBJ1-1; TRBD1 matches 8 bases. The germline V gene encodes CDR1 ENHRY and CDR2 SYGVKD. The length of the CDR3 is 14 residues. V shed 8 bases, J shed 5 bases, and the junction held 10 bases outside the gene matches. The CDR3 sequence is CAISQDREGTEAFF. CDR3 nucleotides: TGTGCCATCTCCCAGGACAGGGAGGGTACTGAAGCTTTCTTT.

A note on this clone: This sample also contains other DNA sequences that code for the same CDR3. The CDR3 here is CASSLAGAGNTIYF. The DNA for the CDR3 is TGTGCCAGCAGCTTAGCAGGGGCCGGAAACACCATATATTTT. The genes are TRBV7-8 and TRBJ1-3; TRBD1 might be the D (5 bases). The CDR3 length is 14 residues. V was shortened by 0 bases and J by 4 bases, with 7 bases between the two germline ends. CDR1 SGHVS and CDR2 FQNEAQ come from the germline V gene.

V and J are TRBV5-1 and TRBJ2-7; TRBD1 might be the D (6 bases). CDR1 is SGHRS and CDR2 is YFSETQ in the germline V gene. The V and J ends lost 5 bases and 4 bases respectively, with 13 bases between them. This CDR3 spans 13 amino acids. CDR3 sequence reads: CASSFQGNYEQYF. CDR3 nucleotide sequence: TGCGCCAGCAGTTTTCAGGGGAATTACGAGCAGTACTTC.

V is TRBV6-1 and J is TRBJ2-3; D perhaps matches TRBD1 (6 bases). The germline gives CDR1 MNHNS, CDR2 SASEGT. This CDR3 spans 16 amino acids. V was clipped by 2 bases and J by 2 bases, with 14 bases between them. CDR3: CASSELTGGNTDTQYF. CDR3 DNA: TGTGCCAGCAGTGAACTGACAGGAGGAAACACAGATACGCAGTATTTT.

The rearrangement uses TRBV12-3 or TRBV12-4 and TRBJ1-2; no definite D call. Trimming removed 1 base at V and 7 bases at J, with 4 bases between. The CDR3 length is 11 residues. CDR3: CASSLGSGYTF. The CDR3 coding sequence is TGTGCCAGCAGTTTAGGCAGTGGCTACACCTTC.

The rearrangement joins TRBV19 to TRBJ1-1, with D possibly being TRBD1 (6 bases). The CDR3 totals 14 residues. Germline CDR1 is LNHDA and CDR2 is SQIVND (reference sequence). Trimming took 6 bases from V and 5 from J, leaving 16 bases between them. In DNA, the CDR3 is TGTGCCAGTAGCGGTTGGGGGCGGTTAACTGAAGCTTTCTTT. Translating gives CASSGWGRLTEAFF. Full variable domain (outside the CDR3, taken from reference TRBV19 and TRBJ1-1): DGGITQSPKYLFRKEGQNVTLSCEQNLNHDAMYWYRQDPGQGLRLIYYSQIVNDFQKGDIAEGYSVSREKKESFPLTVTSAQKNPTAFYLCASSGWGRLTEAFFGQGTRLTVV.

J is TRBJ2-1 and V is TRBV6-5, with 7 bases identical to TRBD2. V lost 3 bases and J lost 7; bases outside the gene matches: 6. The CDR3 runs 14 residues. The germline V gene has CDR1 MNHEY and CDR2 SVGAGI. In DNA form, the CDR3 reads TGTGCCAGCAGTTATAATGGGCGGGAGAATGAGCAGTTCTTC. Protein product: CASSYNGRENEQFF.

The chain has TRBV18 and TRBJ1-1; 7 bases match TRBD1. CDR1 and CDR2 from the germline V gene are KGHSH and LQKENI. The CDR3 is made up of 13 amino acids. Unmatched junction bases numbered 8, after V lost 2 bases and J lost 11 bases. The CDR3 coding sequence is TGTGCCAGCTCACCAGTGGCCACAGGGGATGCTTTCTTT. Amino acids: CASSPVATGDAFF.

Concerning this clone: Distinct nucleotide sequences in the sample also encode this CDR3. The chain has TRBV28 and TRBJ1-2; D might be TRBD1 (6 bases). The V end lost 6 bases, the J end lost 4 bases, and 6 bases lay between the germline ends. Germline V lookup: CDR1 MDHEN, CDR2 SYDVKM. This CDR3 is built from 11 residues. The CDR3 DNA reads TGTGCCAGCAGGGACAGCTATGGCTACACCTTC. It translates to CASRDSYGYTF.

The chain is built from TRBV19 and TRBJ1-1, with a tentative D call TRBD1 (5 bases). Trimming left V 3 bases short and J 6 bases short, with 14 bases between. CDR3 length: 14 residues. The germline gives CDR1 LNHDA, CDR2 SQIVND (reference sequence). CDR3 in DNA: TGTGCCAGTAGTATTGGGGGTCGGCTCTCTGAAGCTTTCTTT. It codes for CASSIGGRLSEAFF.

The genes are TRBV7-8 and TRBJ2-5, with 7 bases lining up with TRBD1. With 5 bases clipped from V and 3 bases from J, the junction kept 6 bases outside the gene matches. Germline assignment: CDR1 SGHVS and CDR2 FQNEAQ. This CDR3 comprises 14 residues. CDR3 nucleotide sequence: TGTGCCAGCAGCCCTCGGGACAGTAAAGAGACCCAGTACTTC. The encoded protein is CASSPRDSKETQYF.

This chain uses TRBV19 with TRBJ1-2; D gene unclear. This CDR3 has 14 residues. With 6 bases removed from V and 4 bases from J, the gap between germline ends came to 15 bases. Germline-derived CDR1 and CDR2 are LNHDA and SQIVND (reference sequence). This chain's CDR3 is CASRTSRTSYGYTF. The DNA for the CDR3 is TGTGCCAGTAGGACGAGCAGAACCAGCTATGGCTACACCTTC.

This chain connects TRBV7-8 to TRBJ2-7; 9 bases are a match to TRBD1. Germline V gene data show CDR1 as SGHVS and CDR2 as FQNEAQ. Losses at the gene ends were 5 bases for V and 5 bases for J; bases not matched to a gene: 13. This CDR3 has 16 residues. In DNA form, the CDR3 reads TGTGCCAGCAGCCCCCAATATGGGACAGGGTCCCACGAGCAGTACTTC. Protein sequence: CASSPQYGTGSHEQYF.

The chain uses TRBV2 and TRBJ2-5, with TRBD2 as a possible D gene (5 bases). In germline, CDR1 is SNHLY, CDR2 FYNNEI. Trimming shortened V by 2 bases and J by 3 bases, and 10 bases separated the two germline ends. This CDR3 is built from 14 residues. The CDR3 sequence: CASSESGSKETQYF. As DNA, the CDR3 is TGTGCCAGCAGTGAATCGGGATCGAAAGAGACCCAGTACTTC.

The chain has TRBV19 and TRBJ2-1; D is undetermined. The germline CDR1 and CDR2 sequences are LNHDA and SQIVND (reference sequence). CDR3 length equals 13 residues. V gave up 1 base and J gave up 5 bases, with 6 bases separating them. DNA of the CDR3: TGTGCCAGTAGTATAGGGTGGAACAATGAGCAGTTCTTC. As protein: CASSIGWNNEQFF.

The chain employs TRBV10-2 and TRBJ2-7, with 11 bases that match TRBD2. V trimming: 5 bases; J trimming: 3 bases; junction bases outside the gene matches: 15. The CDR3 has 18 residues. Germline V gene lookup returns CDR1 WSHSY and CDR2 SAAADI. The CDR3 loop is CASSTGTSGPWGIYEQYF. The CDR3 nucleotides are TGCGCCAGCAGTACCGGGACTAGCGGCCCGTGGGGGATCTACGAGCAGTACTTC.

The chain combines TRBV28 with TRBJ1-1; D may be TRBD1 (6 bases). V was shortened by 5 bases and J by 0 bases, with 7 bases between the two germline ends. Germline V CDR1 and CDR2: MDHEN, SYDVKM. The CDR3 runs 13 residues. CDR3 sequence reads: CASSRQVNTEAFF. Here the CDR3 DNA reads TGTGCCAGCAGTCGACAGGTGAACACTGAAGCTTTCTTT.

V usage is TRBV18 and J usage is TRBJ1-1; D gene uncertain. This CDR3 contains 20 residues. Trimming removed 2 bases from V and 1 base from J, with 26 bases in between. The germline CDR1 and CDR2 sequences are KGHSH and LQKENI. CDR3 DNA: TGTGCCAGCTCACCATCCGGCAGGTTGATGGCGGCCGGTCCGAACACTGAAGCTTTCTTT. It encodes CASSPSGRLMAAGPNTEAFF.